Below, 26 T cell receptor beta chains from the same sample are listed, as sequenced in a study of blood T cell repertoires in COVID-19. Using immunoSEQ multiplex PCR, the repertoire was profiled, and TCRdb retains in-frame clones only, with some absent. The sample lists some 180,000 clones; roughly 80% were seen once. The specimen sequenced was PBMCs or T cells enriched from blood (not recorded which). These receptor sequences come from a man aged 60 to 75 who had been exposed to COVID-19.

V gene TRBV19 combines with J gene TRBJ1-5, with 8 bases aligning to TRBD1. J gave up 6 bases and V 5 bases, and 6 bases lay outside the gene matches. CDR3 size: 14 residues. Germline CDR1 is LNHDA and CDR2 is SQIVND (reference sequence). Here the CDR3 DNA reads TGTGCCAGTAGTGTGCACAGGGGGACTCAGCCCCAGCATTTT. Amino acids: CASSVHRGTQPQHF.

V is TRBV29-1 and J is TRBJ2-1, with TRBD2 identical over 7 bases. Trimming at V came to 7 bases and at J to 10 bases, leaving 16 bases not matched to a gene. Germline V CDR1 and CDR2: SQVTM, ANQGSEA. This CDR3 is 14 amino acids long. In DNA form, the CDR3 reads TGCAGCGCTCGGGTAGGGAGGGCACCCAGCGAGCAGTTCTTC. As protein: CSARVGRAPSEQFF.

The chain recombines TRBV23-1 with TRBJ1-6, with D possibly TRBD1 on 6 matching bases. TRBV23-1 is known as an ORF, though its function is uncertain. The V end lost 2 bases, the J end lost 6 bases, and 20 bases lay between the germline ends. The CDR3 is 18 residues long. The DNA of the CDR3 is TGCGCCAGCAGTCAACCGCCGGACAGCGAAGAGAGTAATTCACCCCTCCACTTT. This gives the protein CASSQPPDSEESNSPLHF.

J is TRBJ2-5 and V is TRBV9; possibly TRBD2 for D (5 bases). The V gene's germline CDR1 is SGDLS and CDR2 YYNGEE. The CDR3 extends over 13 amino acids. Trimming took off 3 bases at V and 0 bases at J, with 6 bases between the two ends. CDR3 in DNA: TGTGCCAGCAGCGGAGGGTACCAAGAGACCCAGTACTTC. It yields the protein CASSGGYQETQYF.

V usage is TRBV3-1 (or the pseudogene TRBV3-2) and J usage is TRBJ1-6, with 8 positions matching TRBD1. This CDR3 is 17 amino acids long. CDR1 and CDR2 (germline): LGHDT, YNNKEL (reference sequence). The V and J ends lost 4 bases and 2 bases, in that order; junction bases with no gene match: 7. In DNA, the CDR3 is TGTGCCAGCAGCCGAGCAGACAGGGGCGCCTATAATTCACCCCTCCACTTT. Its protein product is CASSRADRGAYNSPLHF.

This clone was observed a handful of times. The chain is built from TRBV10-3 and TRBJ2-7, with D maybe TRBD1 (5 bases). Germline CDR1 and CDR2: ENHRY and SYGVKD. The ends were cut back, 7 bases at V and 2 bases at J, with 12 bases in the middle. CDR3 length: 13 residues. Written as DNA, the CDR3 is TGTGCCATCAAGGGGCCCCTAACCTACGAGCAGTACTTC. Protein sequence: CAIKGPLTYEQYF.

V and J are TRBV5-4 and TRBJ2-1; no reliable D call. The CDR3 extends over 16 amino acids. Trimming left V 0 bases short and J 2 bases short, with 12 bases between. The germline CDR1 and CDR2 sequences are SGHNT and YYREEE (reference sequence). The DNA of the CDR3 is TGTGCCAGCAGCTTGGAGAGGTCCCAGCCCTACAATGAGCAGTTCTTC. Translating gives CASSLERSQPYNEQFF.

CDR3 residues: CASSPPTANYGYTF. As DNA, the CDR3 is TGTGCCAGCAGTCCCCCTACAGCTAACTATGGCTACACCTTC. The V gene is TRBV5-4, the J gene TRBJ1-2, with unresolved D. CDR3 length: 14 residues. Germline V CDR1 and CDR2: SGHNT, YYREEE (reference sequence). V was clipped by 5 bases and J by 0 bases, with 11 bases between them. The full variable domain, with the rest looked up from reference TRBV5-4 and TRBJ1-2, is ETGVTQSPTHLIKTRGQQVTLRCSSQSGHNTVSWYQQALGQGPQFIFQYYREEENGRGNFPPRFSGLQFPNYSSELNVNALELDDSALYLCASSPPTANYGYTFGSGTRLTVV.

This chain links TRBV29-1 with TRBJ1-3; weak D call: TRBD1 (6 bases). Between the trimmed V and J ends, which lost 6 bases and 5 bases, there was a span of 14 bases. This CDR3 spans 13 amino acids. Germline-derived CDR1 and CDR2 are SQVTM and ANQGSEA. CDR3 sequence (DNA): TGCAGCGTCCGAGAGGGGGTTAGAAACACCATATATTTT. It codes for CSVREGVRNTIYF.

The CDR3 loop reads CAWRDRVTEAFF. CDR3 nucleotide sequence: TGTGCCTGGCGGGACAGGGTAACTGAAGCTTTCTTT. This rearrangement joins TRBV30 to TRBJ1-1, with 9 bases matching TRBD1. The CDR3 is 12 amino acids. With V trimmed by 5 bases and J by 5 bases, 3 bases remained unmatched. Germline V gives CDR1 GTSNPN, CDR2 SVGIG (reference sequence).

Details on this clone: Other DNA sequences in the sample encode the same CDR3. V is TRBV7-2 and J is TRBJ1-5, with D uncertain. Per the germline V gene, CDR1 is SGHTA and CDR2 is FQGNSA. The CDR3 totals 16 residues. V lost 1 base and J 0 bases, leaving 10 bases between the germline ends. The CDR3 sequence is CASSLVRGSSNQPQHF. The CDR3 nucleotides read TGTGCCAGCAGCTTAGTACGCGGGAGTAGCAATCAGCCCCAGCATTTT.

The V gene is TRBV6-6, the J gene TRBJ1-2; no clear D. Trimming left V 11 bases short and J 3 bases short, with 22 bases between. Germline loops: CDR1 MNHNY, CDR2 SVGAGI (reference sequence). This CDR3 spans 15 amino acids. CDR3 protein: CASTRSLEGYYGYTF. The CDR3 DNA reads as TGTGCCTCGACAAGGTCGTTGGAGGGTTACTATGGCTACACCTTC.

This clone was recorded a few times. The rearrangement joins TRBV14 to TRBJ2-7; D is perhaps TRBD2 (5 bases). The CDR3 spans 14 residues. V lost 0 bases and J 1 base, leaving 7 bases between the germline ends. Germline V CDR1 and CDR2: SGHDN, FVKESK. CDR3 nucleotide sequence: TGTGCCAGCAGCCAAGATCGGAGGTCCTACGAGCAGTACTTC. Protein product: CASSQDRRSYEQYF.

This chain uses TRBV28 with TRBJ2-7; 11 positions agree with TRBD2. CDR3 length: 18 residues. The germline gives CDR1 MDHEN, CDR2 SYDVKM. Germline trimming cut 4 bases from V and 0 bases from J; bases unmatched to any gene: 11. CDR3 nucleotide sequence: TGTGCCAGCAGTTCTAGCGGGAGGTCGCAACGGATCTCCTACGAGCAGTACTTC. It translates to CASSSSGRSQRISYEQYF. The full variable domain, its missing parts supplied by reference TRBV28 and TRBJ2-7, is DVKVTQSSRYLVKRTGEKVFLECVQDMDHENMFWYRQDPGLGLRLIYFSYDVKMKEKGDIPEGYSVSREKKERFSLILESASTNQTSMYLCASSSSGRSQRISYEQYFGPGTRLTVT.

This clone was seen a single time. The gene calls are TRBV19 and TRBJ1-4; weak D call: TRBD1 (5 bases). Trimming removed 7 bases at V and 2 bases at J, with 11 bases between. The CDR3 is 14 amino acids. The germline V gene has CDR1 LNHDA and CDR2 SQIVND (reference sequence). As DNA, the CDR3 is TGTGCCAGTACCCAGGGTAGTACTAATGAAAAACTGTTTTTT. It encodes CASTQGSTNEKLFF.

This clone was counted between two and nine times. The CDR3 DNA is TGTGCCAGCACCCTTCAGGGCCAAAGTCGTGAAGCTTTCTTT. Its translation: CASTLQGQSREAFF. V and J are TRBV2 and TRBJ1-1, with D tentatively TRBD1 (5 bases). Looked up from germline, CDR1 is SNHLY and CDR2 is FYNNEI. V lost 7 bases, J lost 7 bases, and 19 bases lay in between. The CDR3 totals 14 residues.

This chain connects TRBV5-1 to TRBJ2-5, with a possible D match to TRBD2 (6 bases). The V gene lost 1 base and the J gene lost 5 bases, with 15 bases spanning the gap. CDR3 size: 15 residues. The germline gives CDR1 SGHRS, CDR2 YFSETQ. Written as DNA, the CDR3 is TGCGCCAGCAGCTTGAGCGGCCAAAGCGGGGAGACCCAGTACTTC. This codes for CASSLSGQSGETQYF.

This clone was seen only once. The chain joins TRBV5-1 to TRBJ2-5; TRBD2 is a possible D gene (5 bases). This CDR3 comprises 15 residues. Germline V gives CDR1 SGHRS, CDR2 YFSETQ. The V end was cut by 4 bases, the J end by 1 base, with 14 bases between. The CDR3 sequence: CASSPLGERQETQYF. The CDR3, as DNA: TGCGCCAGCAGCCCCCTCGGGGAGCGCCAAGAGACCCAGTACTTC.

V usage is TRBV18 and J usage is TRBJ1-1, with TRBD1 as a possible D gene (5 bases). Germline V lookup: CDR1 KGHSH, CDR2 LQKENI. CDR3 length: 13 residues. V shed 6 bases and J shed 4 bases, with 12 bases lying between them. The CDR3 bases are TGTGCCAGCTCGGAAGGGAGGGGCACTGAAGCTTTCTTT. Translating it yields CASSEGRGTEAFF.

The rearrangement joins TRBV7-2 to TRBJ1-3; 10 bases map to TRBD1. V dropped 5 bases and J dropped 0; count of bases not matched to a gene: 4. This CDR3 contains 16 residues. Germline values: CDR1 SGHTA, CDR2 FQGNSA. The CDR3 DNA reads TGTGCCAGCAGCGTCGGGACAGGGGTCTCTGGAAACACCATATATTTT. It is translated as CASSVGTGVSGNTIYF.

The chain links TRBV15 to TRBJ1-1; tentatively, D is TRBD1 (5 bases). This CDR3 contains 14 residues. Germline V CDR1 and CDR2: LNHNV, YYDKDF (reference sequence). V was pared by 0 bases and J by 2 bases, with 7 bases between. This CDR3 reads CATSRDRGNTEAFF. CDR3 coding DNA: TGTGCCACCAGCAGAGATAGGGGTAACACTGAAGCTTTCTTT.

This CDR3 reads CASRLGTAGSYTF. CDR3 coding DNA: TGTGCCAGTAGGCTTGGGACAGCTGGAAGCTACACCTTC. The V gene is TRBV19, the J gene TRBJ1-2, with TRBD1 matching over 7 bases. V lost 6 bases and J lost 9; bases outside the gene matches: 10. The germline gives CDR1 LNHDA, CDR2 SQIVND (reference sequence). CDR3 length: 13 amino acids.

This clone was counted many times. The V call is TRBV15, the J call TRBJ2-1; a possible D gene is TRBD2 (5 bases). Deletions cut 1 base from V and 0 bases from J, with 10 bases between. CDR3 length: 16 residues. Germline CDR1 is LNHNV and CDR2 is YYDKDF (reference sequence). The CDR3 reads CATSRGLARSYNEQFF. CDR3 nucleotides: TGTGCCACCAGCAGAGGGCTAGCCCGCTCCTACAATGAGCAGTTCTTC.

The CDR3 loop reads CAISRDRDNYEQYF. CDR3 coding DNA: TGTGCCATCAGTCGGGACAGGGACAACTACGAGCAGTACTTC. The chain joins TRBV10-3 to TRBJ2-7; 9 nucleotides match TRBD1. Looked up from germline, CDR1 is ENHRY and CDR2 is SYGVKD. The CDR3 contains 14 residues. V was pared by 5 bases and J by 3 bases, with 5 bases of the junction left unmatched.

There are a few counts of this clone. The rearrangement joins TRBV4-2 to TRBJ2-3, with TRBD2 as a possible D gene (6 bases). In germline, CDR1 is LGHNA, CDR2 YNFKEQ. The CDR3 covers 15 residues. V lost 6 bases and J 1 base, leaving 14 bases between the germline ends. CDR3 in amino acids: CASRGSGGGTDTQYF. As DNA, the CDR3 is TGTGCCAGCAGGGGGAGCGGCGGGGGCACAGATACGCAGTATTTT.

The chain joins TRBV6-5 to TRBJ2-7; possibly TRBD1 for D (6 bases). The CDR3 totals 12 residues. The V gene lost 10 bases and the J gene lost 3 bases, with 13 bases spanning the gap. Germline lookup yields CDR1 MNHEY and CDR2 SVGAGI. The CDR3 protein is CATGTRDYEQYF. CDR3 in DNA: TGTGCCACCGGGACAAGAGACTACGAGCAGTACTTC.